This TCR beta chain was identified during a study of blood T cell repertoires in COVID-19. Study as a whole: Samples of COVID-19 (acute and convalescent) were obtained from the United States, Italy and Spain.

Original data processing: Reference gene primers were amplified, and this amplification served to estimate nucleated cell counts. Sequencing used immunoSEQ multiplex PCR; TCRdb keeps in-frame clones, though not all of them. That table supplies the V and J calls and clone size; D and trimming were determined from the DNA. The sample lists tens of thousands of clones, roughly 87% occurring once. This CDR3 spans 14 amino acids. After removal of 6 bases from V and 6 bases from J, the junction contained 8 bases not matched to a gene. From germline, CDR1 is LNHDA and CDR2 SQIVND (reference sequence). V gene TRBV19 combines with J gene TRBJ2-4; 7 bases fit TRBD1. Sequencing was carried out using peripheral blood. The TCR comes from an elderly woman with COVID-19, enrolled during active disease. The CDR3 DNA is TGTGCCAGTAGCACACAGGGGTTGGGAAACATTCAGTACTTC. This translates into CASSTQGLGNIQYF.